The rows below give T cell receptor beta chains drawn from one sample of a study of blood T cells in healthy people across ages. TCRdb passed the 5' RACE reads through MiXCR, listing each CDR3 protein once. This table holds about 580,000 distinct CDR3 sequences, roughly 43% found once. Sequenced sample: blood. These receptors were taken from an older man in good health. The CDR3 runs from the conserved cysteine through the conserved F or W. D genes are given only for firm matches. Clone size is stated in some rows and not others, as once, few, many or a class when expanded.

j_call: TRBJ2-3
clone_size: once
v_call: TRBV9
d_call: TRBD2
cdr3_nt: TGTGCCAGCAGCCCCCCCGACGGGGGGGCCTACTCAGATACGCAGTATTTT
cdr3_aa: CASSPPDGGAYSDTQYF

j_call: TRBJ2-3
clone_size: few
v_call: TRBV27
d_call: TRBD1
cdr3_nt: TGTGCCAGCAGTTTAGCCGGGACAGTCAAATTGAATGATACGCAGTATTTT
cdr3_aa: CASSLAGTVKLNDTQYF

j_call: TRBJ2-7
clone_size: many
v_call: TRBV29-1
d_call: TRBD2
cdr3_nt: TGCAGCGTGAAAGGACTAGCGGGAGGGAACTACGAGCAGTACTTC
cdr3_aa: CSVKGLAGGNYEQYF

j_call: TRBJ2-5
clone_size: .
v_call: TRBV7-2
d_call: TRBD1
cdr3_nt: TGTGCCAGCAGTAGACAGGGGGCGCGAGAGACCCAGTACTTC
cdr3_aa: CASSRQGARETQYF

j_call: TRBJ2-1
clone_size: .
v_call: TRBV11-1
d_call: TRBD2
cdr3_nt: TGTGCCAGCAGCTCGTACGGACTAGCGGGGGGGCCTTTCTACAATGAGCAGTTCTTC
cdr3_aa: CASSSYGLAGGPFYNEQFF

j_call: TRBJ2-1
clone_size: .
v_call: TRBV5-1
d_call: .
cdr3_nt: TGCGCCAGCAGCTTAAGGGCAGCCCGTGAGAATGAGCAGTTCTTC
cdr3_aa: CASSLRAARENEQFF

j_call: TRBJ2-5
clone_size: few
v_call: TRBV29-1
d_call: TRBD2
cdr3_nt: TGCAGCGTTACCGTCAGCGGGAGTCTAACAGAGACCCAGTACTTC
cdr3_aa: CSVTVSGSLTETQYF

j_call: TRBJ2-2
clone_size: .
v_call: TRBV6-5
d_call: .
cdr3_nt: TGTGCCAGCAGTTACCGGGGCTTGAACACCGGGGAGCTGTTTTTT
cdr3_aa: CASSYRGLNTGELFF

j_call: TRBJ2-6
clone_size: many
v_call: TRBV6-2/TRBV6-3
d_call: .
cdr3_nt: TGTGCCAGCAGTCCCACAGGCTCTGGGGCCAACGTCCTGACTTTC
cdr3_aa: CASSPTGSGANVLTF

j_call: TRBJ1-2
clone_size: once
v_call: TRBV20-1
d_call: .
cdr3_nt: TGCAGTGCTAGAGTTGGGGGCGGTAGTAACTATGGCTACACCTTC
cdr3_aa: CSARVGGGSNYGYTF

j_call: TRBJ2-5
clone_size: .
v_call: TRBV3-1
d_call: TRBD2
cdr3_nt: TGTGCCAGCAGTCGGGGACTAGACACGGAGACCCAGTACTTC
cdr3_aa: CASSRGLDTETQYF

j_call: TRBJ1-2
clone_size: few
v_call: TRBV5-1
d_call: TRBD1
cdr3_nt: TGCGCCAGCAGCTTCAGTGACAGGGGGGCCTATGGCTACACCTTC
cdr3_aa: CASSFSDRGAYGYTF

j_call: TRBJ2-3
clone_size: few
v_call: TRBV7-2
d_call: TRBD2
cdr3_nt: TGTGCCAGCAGTACTAGCGGGGGGGCAGATACGCAGTATTTT
cdr3_aa: CASSTSGGADTQYF

j_call: TRBJ2-7
clone_size: .
v_call: TRBV3-1
d_call: TRBD2
cdr3_nt: TGTGCCAGCAGCCAAGTTACGGGACTAGGCCACGAGCAGTACTTC
cdr3_aa: CASSQVTGLGHEQYF

j_call: TRBJ2-1
clone_size: few
v_call: TRBV20-1
d_call: TRBD2
cdr3_nt: TGCAGTGCTAGACCGGGACTAGCGGGGCGATATGAGCAGTTCTTC
cdr3_aa: CSARPGLAGRYEQFF

j_call: TRBJ2-5
clone_size: many
v_call: TRBV7-2
d_call: .
cdr3_nt: TGCGCCAGCAGCTTGGTTCGAGAGACCCAGTACTTC
cdr3_aa: CASSLVRETQYF

j_call: TRBJ2-1
clone_size: .
v_call: TRBV20-1
d_call: .
cdr3_nt: TGCAGTGCTAGAGGGATTGGCGCTCCGAAAGACAATGAGCAGTTCTTC
cdr3_aa: CSARGIGAPKDNEQFF

j_call: TRBJ1-2
clone_size: .
v_call: TRBV29-1
d_call: .
cdr3_nt: TGCAGCGCCAAAGGGGGTGGAAAGCTCTATGGCTACACCTTC
cdr3_aa: CSAKGGGKLYGYTF

j_call: TRBJ2-1
clone_size: .
v_call: TRBV5-1
d_call: .
cdr3_nt: TGCGCCAGCAGCTTGGGCGGCGGGATACCCTACAATGAGCAGTTCTTC
cdr3_aa: CASSLGGGIPYNEQFF

j_call: TRBJ1-6
clone_size: few
v_call: TRBV4-1
d_call: .
cdr3_nt: TGCGCCAGCAGCCAAGAGGACGTCCTGGGTTCACCCCTCCACTTT
cdr3_aa: CASSQEDVLGSPLHF

j_call: TRBJ1-2
clone_size: .
v_call: TRBV3-1
d_call: TRBD1
cdr3_nt: TGTGCCAGCACCGGGACAGGGAAATTTAACTATGGCTACACCTTC
cdr3_aa: CASTGTGKFNYGYTF

j_call: TRBJ2-7
clone_size: .
v_call: TRBV5-1
d_call: .
cdr3_nt: TGCGCCAGCAGTACGTCCTTGTATGGTCTAGACGAACAGTACTTC
cdr3_aa: CASSTSLYGLDEQYF

j_call: TRBJ2-3
clone_size: .
v_call: TRBV12-3/TRBV12-4
d_call: TRBD2
cdr3_nt: TGTGCCAGTCAAGTTCACCGGGGGGGCACAGATACGCAGTATTTT
cdr3_aa: CASQVHRGGTDTQYF

j_call: TRBJ1-2
clone_size: .
v_call: TRBV15
d_call: .
cdr3_nt: TGTGCCACTCACCCAATGGCAGGGCAAGACTATGGCTACACCTTC
cdr3_aa: CATHPMAGQDYGYTF

j_call: TRBJ2-5
clone_size: few
v_call: TRBV4-3
d_call: .
cdr3_nt: TGCGCCAGCAGCCGGGATGTTTGGGAGACCCAGTACTTC
cdr3_aa: CASSRDVWETQYF

j_call: TRBJ2-1
clone_size: once
v_call: TRBV7-2
d_call: .
cdr3_nt: TGTGCCAGCAGCTTAACTGTGGTCAGCTACAATGGGCAGTTCTTC
cdr3_aa: CASSLTVVSYNGQFF

j_call: TRBJ2-1
clone_size: .
v_call: TRBV12-3/TRBV12-4
d_call: .
cdr3_nt: TGTGCCAGCAGTCGTACCGTAAGCAATGAGCAGTTCTTC
cdr3_aa: CASSRTVSNEQFF

j_call: TRBJ2-7
clone_size: .
v_call: TRBV18
d_call: TRBD1
cdr3_nt: TGTGCCAGCTCACCAGGGACAGGGGGCGAGTACGAGCAGTACTTC
cdr3_aa: CASSPGTGGEYEQYF

j_call: TRBJ2-5
clone_size: .
v_call: TRBV20-1
d_call: TRBD1
cdr3_nt: TGCAGTGCTACCCATAGCGAGGGGGCGCAAGAGACCCAGTACTTC
cdr3_aa: CSATHSEGAQETQYF

j_call: TRBJ1-2
clone_size: few
v_call: TRBV29-1
d_call: .
cdr3_nt: TGCAGCGTTAAATCGGAATTCTATGGCTACACCTTC
cdr3_aa: CSVKSEFYGYTF

j_call: TRBJ2-1
clone_size: .
v_call: TRBV20-1
d_call: .
cdr3_nt: TGCAGTGCTCATTCTTCCCACGGCGATGAGCAGTTCTTC
cdr3_aa: CSAHSSHGDEQFF

j_call: TRBJ2-1
clone_size: few
v_call: TRBV11-1
d_call: .
cdr3_nt: TGTGCCAGCAGGAAAGGGGTTAACACCTACAATGAGCAGTTCTTC
cdr3_aa: CASRKGVNTYNEQFF

j_call: TRBJ2-4
clone_size: .
v_call: TRBV2
d_call: TRBD1
cdr3_nt: TGTGCCAGCAGGATGGGACAGGGCCCTACCCAGTACTTC
cdr3_aa: CASRMGQGPTQYF